The sequence of this TCR beta chain was determined in a study of CD8 T cells in ankylosing spondylitis. The study, taken as a whole, reports: Disease-linked clones were CD8+ and relatively rare in peripheral blood.

Regarding this clonotype: Its target is not known.

V lost 7 bases and J lost 1; bases outside the gene matches: 8. This CDR3 is 15 amino acids long. Germline V gives CDR1 MNHEY, CDR2 SMNVEV (reference sequence). From the 5' RACE reads, TCRdb called clonotypes with MiXCR, one entry per CDR3 protein. The table records nearly 350,000 distinct CDR3 sequences, about 14% of them present only once. This chain uses TRBV27 with TRBJ2-7; 9 bases agree with TRBD1. This clonotype was sampled from a male donor with ankylosing spondylitis or in good health (not recorded which). Sequenced material: blood, either unsorted or a sorted T cell fraction (not recorded which). CDR3 sequence reads: CASTQGQGASYEQYF. CDR3 in DNA: TGTGCCAGCACCCAGGGACAGGGAGCGTCCTACGAGCAGTACTTC.